One sample yielded the 20 T cell receptor beta chains listed below, sequenced in a study of tumor-infiltrating lymphocytes in primary liver carcinoma. Researchers drew blood RNA from unsorted whole blood and extracted germline DNA as well. Production of TCR beta cDNA used 500 ng total RNA together with a constant-region primer. Three rounds of nested multiplex PCR with slightly modified ARM-PCR produced TCR beta libraries. With TRBV1-TRBV30 forward primers and a C-beta reverse primer, the first two PCR rounds were run for 10 to 11 cycles each. TCRdb independently ran MiXCR on the multiplex PCR reads; one entry per CDR3 protein. In the table there are approximately 330,000 distinct CDR3 sequences, approximately 65% of which are singletons. Sequenced: peripheral blood. The receptors derive from a man aged 35-49 years with primary liver carcinoma and hepatitis B virus infection.

This clonotype showed up many times. The rearrangement uses TRBV4-1 and TRBJ2-3; 10 positions agree with TRBD2. This CDR3 spans 19 amino acids. CDR1 is MGHRA, CDR2 YSYEKL, per germline. V shed 0 bases, J shed 2 bases, and the junction held 11 bases outside the gene matches. The CDR3 DNA reads TGCGCCAGCAGCCAAGACCTAATAGCGGGAGGTGGATTCACAGATACGCAGTATTTT. It is translated as CASSQDLIAGGGFTDTQYF.

A remark on this clonotype: This could be a read error, since a much larger clone is one nucleotide away. Since the CDR3 does not end with the conserved phenylalanine or tryptophan, this likely comes from a read error. The chain recombines TRBV6-5 with TRBJ2-7; 10 bases are a match to TRBD2. Germline V CDR1 and CDR2: MNHEY, SVGAGI. The CDR3 has 16 amino acids. Trimming took 2 bases from V and 3 from J; bases not matched to a gene: 7. This CDR3 reads CASSYRVAGGGYEQYI. The CDR3 DNA reads as TGTGCCAGCAGTTACAGGGTAGCGGGAGGAGGCTACGAGCAGTACATC.

Details on this clonotype: One junction end does not reproduce the germline sequence, and a read error may be involved. The chain joins TRBV29-1 to TRBJ1-1; possibly TRBD1 for D (6 bases). Germline V gene lookup returns CDR1 SQVTM and CDR2 ANQGSEA. This CDR3 comprises 13 residues. This chain's CDR3 is CSVKQGLGTEAFF. The CDR3 nucleotides are TGTAGCGTGAAACAGGGTTTGGGCACTGAAGCTTTCTTT.

To note about this clonotype: A much larger clone lies one base from this, so it may be a read error. The CDR3 sequence: CASRHGTSAYEQYF. The CDR3 DNA reads as TGTGCCAGCAGGCACGGGACTAGCGCCTACGAGCAGTACTTC. The chain has TRBV12-3 or TRBV12-4 and TRBJ2-7; 10 bases map to TRBD2. The CDR3 runs to 14 residues. The V segment lost 6 bases and the J segment 2 bases; nucleotides outside the gene matches: 4.

V gene TRBV11-2 combines with J gene TRBJ2-1; TRBD2 might be the D (5 bases). The V gene lost 4 bases and the J gene lost 7 bases, with 17 bases spanning the gap. This CDR3 is 15 amino acids long. CDR1 is SGHAT, CDR2 FQNNGV, per germline. The CDR3 is CASSSVARALNEQFF. CDR3 nucleotides: TGTGCCAGCAGCTCGGTAGCGCGAGCACTTAATGAGCAGTTCTTC.

Ten or more counts support this clonotype. The CDR3 is CASSESGPKDEQYF. CDR3 in DNA: TGCGCCAGCAGTGAGAGCGGGCCAAAGGACGAGCAGTACTTC. This chain connects TRBV10-1 to TRBJ2-7, with D perhaps TRBD2 (6 bases). Germline CDR1 is WNHNN and CDR2 is SYGVQD (reference sequence). The CDR3 is 14 amino acids. V dropped 2 bases and J dropped 5 bases, with 13 bases sitting between them.

Ten or more counts support this clonotype. The chain combines TRBV5-1 with TRBJ1-6, with TRBD1 matching 11 bases. The J segment lost 10 bases and the V segment lost 4 bases, leaving 10 bases of the junction unmatched. The CDR3 spans 16 residues. The germline CDR1 and CDR2 sequences are SGHRS and YFSETQ. CDR3 protein: CASSPSTGQGESPLHF. CDR3 in DNA: TGCGCCAGCAGCCCATCCACGGGACAGGGGGAATCACCCCTCCACTTT. Drawing the rest from reference TRBV5-1 and TRBJ1-6, the complete variable domain is KAGVTQTPRYLIKTRGQQVTLSCSPISGHRSVSWYQQTPGQGLQFLFEYFSETQRNKGNFPGRFSGRQFSNSRSEMNVSTLELGDSALYLCASSPSTGQGESPLHFGNGTRLTVT.

Only a few counts were recorded for this clonotype. The chain carries TRBV5-5 and TRBJ1-3, with D maybe TRBD1 (5 bases). This CDR3 region has 14 residues. Deletions cut 4 bases from V and 0 bases from J, with 8 bases between. CDR1 is SGHKS and CDR2 is YYEKEE in the germline V gene (reference sequence). CDR3 sequence reads: CASSTGGSGNTIYF. The CDR3 DNA follows: TGTGCCAGCAGCACGGGGGGCTCTGGAAACACCATATATTTT.

Of note for this clonotype: A much larger clone lies a single base off, so this may be a read error. Given the absence of the conserved phenylalanine or tryptophan at the CDR3 end, a read error is likely. This chain connects TRBV5-5 to TRBJ2-3, with D tentatively TRBD1 (6 bases). The germline V gene has CDR1 SGHKS and CDR2 YYEKEE (reference sequence). The V gene lost 4 bases and the J gene lost 3 bases, with 12 bases spanning the gap. The CDR3 runs 14 residues. The CDR3 region is CASSLRGLTDTQYY. The CDR3 region has the DNA TGTGCCAGCAGCCTCAGGGGATTGACAGATACGCAGTATTAT.

The genes are TRBV11-2 and TRBJ2-1; 9 nucleotides agree with TRBD2. V gave up 2 bases and J gave up 9 bases; unmatched junction bases: 8. Germline loops: CDR1 SGHAT, CDR2 FQNNGV. The CDR3 runs 15 residues. The CDR3 protein is CASSLTAGGPGEQFF. CDR3 nucleotide sequence: TGTGCCAGCAGCTTAACGGCGGGAGGGCCGGGTGAGCAGTTCTTC.

Concerning this clonotype: A clone one base away is much larger, so this may be a read error. CDR3 loop: CASSNRDLYIEAFF. The CDR3, as DNA: TGTGCCAGCAGCAACAGGGATTTATACATTGAAGCTTTCTTT. The chain employs TRBV6-5 and TRBJ1-1, with a possible D match to TRBD1 (6 bases). Trimming took off 6 bases at V and 7 bases at J, with 18 bases between the two ends. CDR3 length equals 14 residues. Germline CDR1 MNHEY, CDR2 SVGAGI.

This clonotype was detected many times. J is TRBJ1-1 and V is TRBV4-3; D unclear. The germline V and J ends were trimmed by 0 bases and 3 bases, with 11 bases remaining between them. The CDR3 is made up of 15 amino acids. In germline, CDR1 is LGHNA, CDR2 YSLEER. As DNA, the CDR3 is TGCGCCAGCAGCCAAGATCTTAGAGGGCACACTGAAGCTTTCTTT. Translation gives CASSQDLRGHTEAFF.

For this clonotype: This clone may be a read error of a much larger clone one base away. The V call is TRBV7-8, the J call TRBJ2-3, with unresolved D. Germline V CDR1 and CDR2: SGHVS, FQNEAQ. With 1 base removed from V and 2 bases from J, the gap between germline ends came to 7 bases. The CDR3 is 14 residues long. The CDR3 spells CASSLVAITDTQYF. CDR3 nucleotides: TGTGCCAGCAGCTTAGTTGCAATCACAGATACGCAGTATTTT.

V usage is TRBV28 and J usage is TRBJ2-7; 8 positions match TRBD2. The CDR3 contains 14 residues. Germline lookup yields CDR1 MDHEN and CDR2 SYDVKM. V lost 7 bases to trimming and J lost 7 bases; unmatched junction nucleotides: 12. The chain's CDR3 is CASKISGGPREQYF. The CDR3 DNA reads TGTGCCAGCAAAATCTCGGGAGGGCCGAGGGAGCAGTACTTC. Supplemented by reference TRBV28 and TRBJ2-7, the full variable domain reads DVKVTQSSRYLVKRTGEKVFLECVQDMDHENMFWYRQDPGLGLRLIYFSYDVKMKEKGDIPEGYSVSREKKERFSLILESASTNQTSMYLCASKISGGPREQYFGPGTRLTVT.

Notes on this clonotype: A much larger clone lies one base from this, so it may be a read error. This chain connects TRBV5-5 to TRBJ1-3; D not certain. CDR1 is SGHKS and CDR2 is YYEKEE in the germline V gene (reference sequence). Trimming cost V 3 bases and J 2 bases, with 15 bases left between them. This CDR3 spans 16 amino acids. The CDR3 sequence: CASSSARLGTGNTIYF. DNA for the CDR3: TGTGCCAGCAGCTCGGCCAGGCTTGGAACTGGAAACACCATATATTTT.

This clonotype was recorded at least ten times. J is TRBJ2-5 and V is TRBV29-1; 7 nucleotides line up with TRBD1. Germline CDR1 reads SQVTM; CDR2 reads ANQGSEA. This CDR3 is built from 13 residues. The V and J ends lost 6 bases and 2 bases, in that order; junction bases with no gene match: 6. The CDR3 spells CSVTGMGQETQYF. The CDR3, as DNA: TGCAGCGTGACAGGGATGGGGCAAGAGACCCAGTACTTC.

This chain connects TRBV29-1 to TRBJ2-7; possibly TRBD1 or TRBD2 for D (5 bases each). V shed 4 bases and J shed 6 bases, with 19 bases lying between them. The CDR3 has 14 residues. Germline V gives CDR1 SQVTM, CDR2 ANQGSEA. The CDR3 bases are TGCAGCGTTGCTACCATCGGGACCGAAGCCGAGCAGTACTTC. It encodes CSVATIGTEAEQYF.

The rearrangement links TRBV5-4 to TRBJ2-1; 7 nucleotides agree with TRBD2. The CDR3 has 15 amino acids. The trim removed 2 bases at V and 7 bases at J, leaving 9 bases unmatched. CDR1 and CDR2 from the germline V gene are SGHNT and YYREEE (reference sequence). The CDR3 protein is CASSLGGRSRNEQFF. The CDR3 DNA sequence: TGTGCCAGCAGCTTAGGCGGGAGAAGCAGAAATGAGCAGTTCTTC.

This clonotype showed up many times. The chain recombines TRBV6-6 with TRBJ2-7; D gene uncertain. This CDR3 has 14 amino acids. CDR1 and CDR2 from the germline V gene are MNHNY and SVGAGI (reference sequence). The V and J ends lost 0 bases and 5 bases respectively, with 11 bases between them. The CDR3 protein is CASSYSTLVHEQYF. Here the CDR3 DNA reads TGTGCCAGCAGTTACTCGACGCTGGTCCACGAGCAGTACTTC.

This clonotype came up many times. The V gene is TRBV6-2 or TRBV6-3, the J gene TRBJ2-1; tentative D call: TRBD2 (5 bases). From germline, CDR1 is MNHEY and CDR2 SVGEGT. The CDR3 is made up of 15 amino acids. V was cut by 0 bases and J by 4 bases, with 10 bases left in between. In DNA, the CDR3 is TGTGCCAGCAGTTACTCCTCGGGAAGGTACAATGAGCAGTTCTTC. Translated, it gives CASSYSSGRYNEQFF.